The entry that follows covers one TCR beta chain sequence. The antigen it recognizes is unknown. No much larger clone exists at a distance of one base, and base qualities are not known. Library preparation employed the immunoSEQ multiplex PCR assay. For the multiplex PCR, a mixture combining 60 forward primers for TCR Vbeta segments and 13 reverse primers for TCR Jbeta segments was used. The CDR3 region of rearranged TCR beta genes was amplified from genomic DNA by a multiplex PCR assay. Amplified TCR beta libraries were sequenced as 87-base-pair reads on the Illumina HiSeq System. The authors' pipeline ran thus. Across the roughly 670 repertoires, a later analysis counted tens of millions of unique TCR beta chains, roughly 11 million of which were shared by at least two donors. To remove PCR and sequencing errors, raw reads were error-corrected and collapsed into unique sequences using a nearest-neighbor algorithm that merged closely related sequences. CDR3 sequences were aligned to IMGT reference sequences to assign V, D and J gene segments. For a sequence to be retained, a match of at least six nucleotides was required to both a V gene segment and a J gene segment. Rearrangements were classified as productive when the CDR3 lacked stop codons and remained in frame with V and J, and all other rearrangements were classified as non-productive. Following IMGT convention, CDR3 was defined as the stretch from the second conserved V-encoded cysteine to the conserved J-encoded phenylalanine. In an earlier analysis of just under 600 of the donors, sequences lacking an unambiguous match to a single V gene segment were excluded. An earlier analysis of 587 of the donors called V segments functional above 56.7% productive rearrangements and segregating when the between-donor standard deviation exceeded 5%. A statistical classification framework was built for diagnosing cytomegalovirus status from the catalog of TCR beta chain sequences. V and J gene assignment, in a later analysis, came from comparing TCR nucleotide sequences with IMGT/GENE-DB human TR gene sequences. The TCRdist pipeline was used in a later analysis to assign CDR3 sequences and most-parsimonious VDJ recombination scenarios. In a later analysis, each TCR beta chain was defined by its CDR3 amino acid sequence together with its V-gene family, and reads without a unique V-gene family were excluded. As a way to deal with suspected cross-contamination and a sequencing artifact, a later analysis dropped approximately 590 nucleotide sequences that were highly shared and had low generation probability. For each public chain, a later analysis derived a clonal expansion index from normalized ranks of inferred template counts within each repertoire. In a later analysis, generation probabilities were computed using a VDJ recombination model fitted to out-of-frame rearrangements, and the results were checked against IGoR. In a later analysis, TCR-TCR, TCR-HLA and TCR-CMV co-occurrence was scored with hypergeometric tests, and a repertoire-size bias correction was applied to TCR pairs. A later analysis estimated false discovery rates by permuting HLA or CMV assignments 20 times. A later analysis grouped co-occurring TCRs with DBSCAN, adding TCRdist sequence similarity when clustering within HLA-allele-positive subsets. Co-occurrence clustering excluded repertoires with fewer than 30,000 or more than 120,000 public chains, plus five with anomalous nucleotide sharing. In TCRdb, the immuneACCESS table is reduced to in-frame sequences with V and J assigned. These tables do not hold every clone; where another copy was compared, an unresolved V gene accounts for under half, and the others remain unexplained. That table is the source of V, J and clone size, and D and trimming were worked out from the DNA. This sample comprises around 280,000 clones, about 87% of them detected only once. The ten top clones hold approximately 2.4% of the sample.

These data come from a study of cytomegalovirus exposure and HLA in healthy donors (dated by TCRdb to 2016 to 2017). Looking at the study overall: According to an earlier analysis of 550 to 700 of the donors, about 180 million T cells yielded over 100 million unique TCR beta sequences and about 300 Gb of sequence data. An early release covering about 600 HLA-typed donors comprised 300 to 350 gigabases of sequencing data and 85 million or so unique TCR sequences. Among the 398 genotyped donors, around 81% belonged to the genetic ancestry cluster associated with self-reported Caucasian donors. The study aimed to test whether cataloging public T cell receptors could reveal signatures of past pathogen exposure. The T cell repertoires of under 750 subjects were profiled by immunosequencing and related to cytomegalovirus serostatus. In addition to the first cohort of 650 to 750 subjects, a separate validation cohort of over 90 different subjects was used. The study combined high-throughput TCR immunosequencing, statistical association of individual TCRs with disease status, and machine learning to predict cytomegalovirus infection status. In a later analysis, previously published TCR beta repertoires from about 640 donors were re-analyzed and high-resolution HLA genotyping was added so that TCR occurrence patterns could be studied. Rather than drawing on any new phenotypic data, the later analysis identified candidate immune exposures from TCR beta sequences and the way those sequences occurred across donors. In an earlier analysis of several hundred of the donors, high-throughput TCR beta sequencing was used to judge whether each TCR beta V gene segment behaved as functional or pseudogenic. Alongside the repertoire data, information on donor age, sex, ethnicity and CMV serostatus was compiled. A later genetic analysis used genome-wide SNP genotypes for about three fifths of the 666 donors, treating that subset as a discovery cohort. Every repertoire in the discovery cohort had been generated on one and the same sequencing platform. Class I and class II HLA loci were covered by the typing at four-digit resolution. Typing coverage varied by locus: about 620-640 donors for A, B, C, DRB1 and DQB1; 500 to 550 for DQA1; around 610 for DPA1; roughly 450 for DPB1. Four to six DR-DQ haplotypes were handled as single units for association and clustering, since linkage in the cohort was strong. On average, roughly 250,000 unique TCR beta nucleotide sequences were sequenced per donor among about 400 genotyped donors of the cohort, with roughly 18% of those sequences being non-productive. Paper-wide results and their limitations: The authors suggested that the approach could potentially be extended to other disease states and immunological phenotypes. While some public TCRs were present in many individuals, most TCR sequences turned up only very rarely across donors. A cluster of highly shared sequence variants was judged likely to be a technical artifact of the sequencing pipeline. Compared with equally common non-associated chains, HLA-associated TCR beta chains in a later analysis were more clonally expanded and had lower generation probabilities. This cohort had only TCR beta chains sequenced, and the lack of alpha or paired-chain data limited which features could be detected. When HLA alleles, especially DR and DQ, strongly co-occurred, TCR associations were difficult to assign to individual alleles. A later analysis associated some 17,000 TCR beta sequences with specific HLA alleles at a false discovery rate of 0.05. According to a later analysis, most CMV-associated TCR beta chains appeared to be HLA-restricted, and the HLA associations seemed to be driven largely by CMV exposure. A further reported finding was that TCR beta sequences accurately predicted the HLA-A and HLA-B alleles for most subjects in the first cohort. The study listed 164 TCR beta chains as associated with cytomegalovirus. The presence/absence analyses assumed that sequencing depth was roughly uniform across donors, and that assumption may not be true. Several of the top co-occurrence clusters appeared to be linked to parvovirus B19, influenza, CMV and Epstein-Barr virus, according to a later analysis. Some IMGT-functional V segments, including TRBV6-2 and TRBV6-3, could not be distinguished by the 87-base-pair reads and were therefore excluded. Correlated functional status among segregating V segments might be attributable to linkage disequilibrium, but an unknown experimental factor could not be ruled out. Because counts were too low, about 18 rarely observed V segments, including chromosome 9 orphons, were left out of the earlier analysis of approximately 500 of the donors. The classifier was reported to diagnose cytomegalovirus status with high specificity and sensitivity in both the original and validation cohorts. An association between a missense DCLRE1C variant and V-gene and J-gene trimming of TCR beta chains was found in a later genetic analysis and replicated in an independent cohort. A later genetic analysis reported fewer N-insertions in productive TCRs among donors in an Asian-associated ancestry cluster than the roughly 640-donor mean. The only immune exposure information available for the cohort was CMV serostatus. In vitro tests confirmed that a few of the cytomegalovirus-associated TCR beta chains recognize cytomegalovirus antigens. Because HLA typing was unavailable for some donors at each locus, only the typed subset was used in association tests. Broadly in line with IMGT annotations, most TCR beta V segments showed up in productive rearrangements about 87% or about 30% of the time in an earlier analysis of a few hundred of the donors. In a later analysis, TCR association rates were found to vary across HLA loci, with the most associated TCRs seen for DRB1 alleles and the fewest for HLA-C alleles.

The cohort comprised some 680 healthy bone marrow donors. Cohort members were all nominally healthy when sampled, although unrecorded immune exposures were likely present. The donor tested CMV seronegative, placing the donor among the 300 to 400 seronegative members of the cohort. Each donor provided a peripheral blood sample, and peripheral blood mononuclear cells were used for TCR beta sequencing. Genomic DNA extraction from the blood cell samples was performed with the Qiagen DNeasy Blood Extraction Kit. The CDR3 runs 15 amino acids, cysteine and phenylalanine included. The read is trimmed to its CDR3 DNA, 45 bases read in frame from base 1. Germline trimming amounts to 5 bases on V and 6 bases on J, with 4 as the count of junction bases outside the gene matches. From the germline V gene (reference sequence), CDR1 is MNHEY and CDR2 is SMNVEV.

The sequencing sample was made of PBMCs. The chain is encoded by TRBV27 joined to TRBJ2-3; TRBD2 agrees with 14 junctional bases. This clonotype originated in a woman between 18 and 29 years old in good health and CMV-seronegative. The bases read TGTGCCAGCAGTAGACTAGCGGGGGGGAGGGATACGCAGTATTTT. Its translation is CASSRLAGGRDTQYF.